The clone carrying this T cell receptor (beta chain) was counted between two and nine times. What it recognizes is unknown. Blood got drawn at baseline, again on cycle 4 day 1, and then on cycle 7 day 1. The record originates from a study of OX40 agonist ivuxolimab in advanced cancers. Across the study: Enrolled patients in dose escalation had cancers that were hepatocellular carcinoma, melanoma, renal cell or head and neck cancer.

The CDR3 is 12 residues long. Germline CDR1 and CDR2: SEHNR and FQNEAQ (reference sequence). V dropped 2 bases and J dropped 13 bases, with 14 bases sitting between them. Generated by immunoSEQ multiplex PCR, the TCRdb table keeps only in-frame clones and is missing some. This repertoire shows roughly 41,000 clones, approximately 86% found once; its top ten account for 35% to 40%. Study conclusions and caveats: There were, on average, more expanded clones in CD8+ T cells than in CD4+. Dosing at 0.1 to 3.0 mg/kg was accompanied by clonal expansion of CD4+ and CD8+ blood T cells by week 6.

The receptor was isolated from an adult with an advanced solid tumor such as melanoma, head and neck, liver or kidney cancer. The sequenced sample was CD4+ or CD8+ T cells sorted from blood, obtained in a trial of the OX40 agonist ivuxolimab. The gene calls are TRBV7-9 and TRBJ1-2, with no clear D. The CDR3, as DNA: TGTGCCAGCAGCTTAACGGCAAGTGGTCGCACCTTC. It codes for CASSLTASGRTF.